The entry below describes one T cell receptor (beta chain). Only in-frame clones appear in the TCRdb table, and some are missing; sequencing was by immunoSEQ multiplex PCR. The data hold 110,000 to 150,000 clones, with approximately 90% observed a single time. V was pared by 3 bases and J by 10 bases, with 10 bases between. The CDR3 loop spans 12 amino acids. These data come from a study of blood T cell repertoires in COVID-19. The chain couples TRBV12-3 or TRBV12-4 to TRBJ2-1; no firm D call. The specimen was peripheral blood. This TCR came from a woman aged 60-75 years with active COVID-19. The CDR3 nucleotides read TGTGCCAGCAGTTTTAGGCGCGGAGAGCAGTTCTTC. Protein product: CASSFRRGEQFF.